This is a list of T cell receptor beta chains from one sample in a study of blood T cells in healthy people across ages. One entry per CDR3 protein, called by TCRdb with MiXCR from the 5' RACE reads. The sample includes about 940,000 distinct CDR3 sequences, around 48% of them seen just once. Sequenced material: blood. These receptors all come from a man under 40 in good health. CDR3s include the opening cysteine and the closing phenylalanine or tryptophan. The D gene is left open where the match is weak. The size field is filled for only some rows; it gives once, few, many or a size class.

D gene,J gene,V gene,clone size,CDR3 DNA,CDR3 protein
NA,TRBJ2-7,TRBV7-2,NA,TGTGCCAGCAGCTTACGCGGGACAGAAGCCTACGAGCAGTACTTC,CASSLRGTEAYEQYF
NA,TRBJ1-1,TRBV10-3,NA,TGTGCCATCAGTGAGTCCAGACGGCCCGAAGCTTTCTTT,CAISESRRPEAFF
NA,TRBJ1-2,TRBV7-9,NA,TGTGCCAGCAGCTCAGAGGGCCATGGCTACACCTTC,CASSSEGHGYTF
NA,TRBJ2-7,TRBV6-6,few,TGTGCCAGCAGTTACCCAACAACTGTTCGGGAGACAAGCGAGCAGTACTTC,CASSYPTTVRETSEQYF
NA,TRBJ2-7,TRBV7-9,NA,TGTGCCAGCAGCTTAGCGACACTTACTTACGAGCAGTACTTC,CASSLATLTYEQYF
TRBD2,TRBJ2-1,TRBV27,few,TGTGCCAGCAGGACCTCAACGGGACTAGTGGTCAATGAGCAGTTCTTC,CASRTSTGLVVNEQFF
NA,TRBJ2-7,TRBV3-1,few,TGTGCCAGCAGCGCCGCCGGGACTGCGAACGAGCAGTACTTC,CASSAAGTANEQYF
TRBD2,TRBJ2-5,TRBV20-1,few,TGCAGTGCTACGCCGCTAGCGGGGGTGGAGACCCAGTACTTC,CSATPLAGVETQYF
NA,TRBJ1-3,TRBV12-3/TRBV12-4,NA,TGTGCCAGCAGTTTAGAGGACCCCGTCTCTGGAAACACCATATATTTT,CASSLEDPVSGNTIYF
TRBD1,TRBJ1-4,TRBV29-1,NA,TGCAGCGTCGAAAAACCAGGGGGCATAGGGGAACTGTTTTTT,CSVEKPGGIGELFF
TRBD1,TRBJ2-5,TRBV27,NA,TGTGCCAGCAGTTTCCAGGGACAGCAGTACTTC,CASSFQGQQYF
NA,TRBJ2-7,TRBV4-1,NA,TGCGCCAGCAGCCAAGTCGGGGTCGTCTACGAGCAGTACTTC,CASSQVGVVYEQYF
NA,TRBJ2-3,TRBV29-1,few,TGCAGCGCTACACGGGGGGCGACTTCAGATACGCAGTATTTT,CSATRGATSDTQYF
TRBD1,TRBJ2-7,TRBV12-3/TRBV12-4,NA,TGTCCCAGCACCGAAGGGGGCCCCTCCTACAATGAGCAGTACTTC,CPSTEGGPSYNEQYF
NA,TRBJ1-6,TRBV20-1,few,TGCAGTGCTAGAGATTTACGACAGATCCTAAATAATTCACCCCTCCACTTT,CSARDLRQILNNSPLHF
NA,TRBJ2-1,TRBV7-6,few,TGTGCCAGCAGCCGCTGGCGGGGAAGGGAGCTACAAGTGCAGTTCTTC,CASSRWRGRELQVQFF
TRBD2,TRBJ2-2,TRBV20-1,NA,TGCAGTGCTCCAGAATCGGGGGGCGGGGAGCTGTTTTTT,CSAPESGGGELFF
NA,TRBJ1-2,TRBV5-1,few,TGCGCCAGCAGCCTGGAGATGTATGGCTACACCTTC,CASSLEMYGYTF
NA,TRBJ2-3,TRBV30,few,TGTGCCTGGAGTGTACTTTCGGGGGATACGCAGTATTTT,CAWSVLSGDTQYF
NA,TRBJ2-1,TRBV6-2/TRBV6-3,NA,TGTGCCAGCAGTTACGGCCAGGGGCCCTACAATGAGCAGTTCTTC,CASSYGQGPYNEQFF
NA,TRBJ2-1,TRBV20-1,NA,TGCAGTGCTAGAGGCTCAGGGGATGGGGCCCTTGTTGAGCAGTTCTTC,CSARGSGDGALVEQFF
TRBD1,TRBJ2-7,TRBV12-3/TRBV12-4,NA,TGTGCCAGCAGTTTAGCGCCCGGGACAGGGAACTCCTACGAGCAGTACTTC,CASSLAPGTGNSYEQYF
NA,TRBJ1-1,TRBV6-4,many,TGTGCCAGCAGTGCCTACGCAGAGAACACTGAAGCTTTCTTT,CASSAYAENTEAFF
NA,TRBJ1-1,TRBV4-2,NA,TGTGCCAGCAGCCAAGGAGGACAGTCAGGGGCCACTGAAGCTTTCTTT,CASSQGGQSGATEAFF
NA,TRBJ2-2,TRBV24-1,NA,TGTGCCACCAGTGATTTTCGGGCGGACACCGGGGAGCTGTTTTTT,CATSDFRADTGELFF
TRBD1,TRBJ2-3,TRBV18,NA,TGTGCCAGCTCACCACCAAGCGACAGGGGAGACCTAGATACGCAGTATTTT,CASSPPSDRGDLDTQYF
TRBD1,TRBJ1-5,TRBV6-6,few,TGTGCCAGCAGTTACCCCCGGGACAGGGGAATGAGTCAGCCCCAGCATTTT,CASSYPRDRGMSQPQHF
TRBD1,TRBJ2-2,TRBV12-3/TRBV12-4,NA,TGTGCCAGCAGCACACACCGGGACAGGGGTGTGACCGGGGAGCTGTTTTTT,CASSTHRDRGVTGELFF
TRBD2,TRBJ2-1,TRBV5-1,NA,TGCGCCAGCAGCTTCAGACTAGCGGGGGGGAGGAATGAGCAGTTCTTC,CASSFRLAGGRNEQFF
TRBD2,TRBJ2-1,TRBV11-2,few,TGTGCCAGCAGCTTAGACTACGTGCGGGGGGGGAGGGATGAGCAGTTCTTC,CASSLDYVRGGRDEQFF
TRBD2,TRBJ2-3,TRBV20-1,NA,TGCAGCGCTCCAAGCCCTAGGACTAGCGGCACAGATACGCAGTATTTT,CSAPSPRTSGTDTQYF
TRBD2,TRBJ2-3,TRBV7-3,NA,TGTGCCAGCAGCCCGCAGACAGCGGGGGGTAAGGATACGCAGTATTTT,CASSPQTAGGKDTQYF
TRBD2,TRBJ2-7,TRBV7-2,NA,TGTGCCAGCAGGGGACTAGCGGGGGGGCCGGTGGACGAGCAGTACTTC,CASRGLAGGPVDEQYF
NA,TRBJ2-3,TRBV6-5,NA,TGTGCCAGCAGTACTCCCGGGGCTTCTGGGGCAGATACGCAGTATTTT,CASSTPGASGADTQYF
NA,TRBJ2-3,TRBV10-3,few,TGTGCCACCCGGGACATCGCAGGCACAGATACGCAGTATTTT,CATRDIAGTDTQYF
NA,TRBJ2-4,TRBV6-2/TRBV6-3,NA,TGTGCCAGCAGTTACCCCAGCTCGGAGTACTTC,CASSYPSSEYF
NA,TRBJ2-7,TRBV28,few,TGTGCCAGCAAGGCCCCCATGAGCGAGCAGTACTTC,CASKAPMSEQYF
NA,TRBJ2-6,TRBV20-1,NA,TGCAGTGCTAGGGGCCGGTGGGCTCCCAACTCTGGGGCCAACGTCCTGACTTTC,CSARGRWAPNSGANVLTF
TRBD1,TRBJ1-2,TRBV6-5,few,TGTGCCAGCAGTTCAGACAGGGCTCCCTATCTCTATGGCTACACCTTC,CASSSDRAPYLYGYTF
NA,TRBJ1-5,TRBV4-3,once,TGCGCCAGCAGCCAAGATCTGCAGGGAGGGGCCCAGCATTTT,CASSQDLQGGAQHF
NA,TRBJ1-2,TRBV7-3,NA,TGTGCCAGCAGCCGCGGGAGTGGCTATGGCTACACCTTC,CASSRGSGYGYTF